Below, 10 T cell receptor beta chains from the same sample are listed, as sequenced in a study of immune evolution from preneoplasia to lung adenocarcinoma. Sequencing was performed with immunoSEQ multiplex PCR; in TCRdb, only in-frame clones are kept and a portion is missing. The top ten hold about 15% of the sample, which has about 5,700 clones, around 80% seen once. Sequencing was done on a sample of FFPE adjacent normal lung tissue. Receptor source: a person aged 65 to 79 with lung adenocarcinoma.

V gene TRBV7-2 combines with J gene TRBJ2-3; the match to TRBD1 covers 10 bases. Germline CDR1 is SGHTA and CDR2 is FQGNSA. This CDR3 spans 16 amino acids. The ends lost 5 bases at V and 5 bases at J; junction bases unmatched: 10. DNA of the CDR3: TGTGCCAGCAGCGCAAGACAGGGGGCGGCGGAAGATACGCAGTATTTT. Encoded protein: CASSARQGAAEDTQYF.

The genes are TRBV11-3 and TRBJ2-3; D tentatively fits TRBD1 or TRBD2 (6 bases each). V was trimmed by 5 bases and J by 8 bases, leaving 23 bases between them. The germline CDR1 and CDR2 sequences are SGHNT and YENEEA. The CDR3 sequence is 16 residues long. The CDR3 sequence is CASSEAAGLGQGTQYF. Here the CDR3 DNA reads TGTGCCAGCAGCGAGGCCGCGGGATTGGGACAAGGTACGCAGTATTTT.

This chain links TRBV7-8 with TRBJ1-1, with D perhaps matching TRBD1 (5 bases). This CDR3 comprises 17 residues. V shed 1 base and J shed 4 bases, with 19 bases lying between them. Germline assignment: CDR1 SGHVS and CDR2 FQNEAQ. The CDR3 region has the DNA TGTGCCAGCAGCTTAGATGGGGACGGGGGTTCGGTCACTGAAGCTTTCTTT. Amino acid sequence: CASSLDGDGGSVTEAFF. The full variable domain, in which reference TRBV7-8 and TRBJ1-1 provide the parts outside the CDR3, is GAGVSQSPRYKVAKRGQDVALRCDPISGHVSLFWYQQALGQGPEFLTYFQNEAQLDKSGLPSDRFFAERPEGSVSTLKIQRTQQEDSAVYLCASSLDGDGGSVTEAFFGQGTRLTVV.

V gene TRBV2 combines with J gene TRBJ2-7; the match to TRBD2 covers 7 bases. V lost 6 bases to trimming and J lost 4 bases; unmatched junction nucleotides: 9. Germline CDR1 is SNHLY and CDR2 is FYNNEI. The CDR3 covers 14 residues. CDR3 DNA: TGTGCCAGCAGCGGACTAGTGACGGATTACGAGCAGTACTTC. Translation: CASSGLVTDYEQYF.

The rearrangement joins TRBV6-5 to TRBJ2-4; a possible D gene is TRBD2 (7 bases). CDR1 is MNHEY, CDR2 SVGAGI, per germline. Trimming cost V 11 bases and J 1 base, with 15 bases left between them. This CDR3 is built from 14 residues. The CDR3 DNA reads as TGTGCCTCAAGGGGGAGGGGGGCCAAAAACATTCAGTACTTC. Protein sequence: CASRGRGAKNIQYF.

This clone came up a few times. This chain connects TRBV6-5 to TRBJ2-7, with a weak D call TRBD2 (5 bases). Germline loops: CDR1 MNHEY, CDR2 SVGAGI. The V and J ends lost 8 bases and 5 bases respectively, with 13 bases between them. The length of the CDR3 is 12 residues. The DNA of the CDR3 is TGTGCCAGCTCGCCCGGCGGGCACGAGCAGTACTTC. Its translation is CASSPGGHEQYF.

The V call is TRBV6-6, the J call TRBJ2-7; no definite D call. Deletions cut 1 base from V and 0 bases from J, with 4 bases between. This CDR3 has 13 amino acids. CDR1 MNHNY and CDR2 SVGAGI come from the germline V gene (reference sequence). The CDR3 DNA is TGTGCCAGCAGTTACTTTTCCTCCTACGAGCAGTACTTC. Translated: CASSYFSSYEQYF.

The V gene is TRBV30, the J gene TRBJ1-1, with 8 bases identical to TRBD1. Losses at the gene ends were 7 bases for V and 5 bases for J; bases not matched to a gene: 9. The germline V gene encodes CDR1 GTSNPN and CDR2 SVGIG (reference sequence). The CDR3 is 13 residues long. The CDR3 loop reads CALDRVARTEAFF. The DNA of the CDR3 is TGTGCCTTGGACAGGGTCGCGAGGACTGAAGCTTTCTTT.

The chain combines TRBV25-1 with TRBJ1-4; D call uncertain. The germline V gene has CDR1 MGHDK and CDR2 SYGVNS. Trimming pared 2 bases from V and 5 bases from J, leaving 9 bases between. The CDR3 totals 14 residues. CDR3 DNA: TGTGCCAGCAGTGAACCCCGCCCCAATGAAAAACTGTTTTTT. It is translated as CASSEPRPNEKLFF.

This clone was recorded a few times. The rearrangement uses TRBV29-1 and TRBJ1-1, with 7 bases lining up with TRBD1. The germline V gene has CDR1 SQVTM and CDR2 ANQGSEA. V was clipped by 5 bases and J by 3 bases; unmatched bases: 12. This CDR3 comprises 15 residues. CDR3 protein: CSVLPSLQGYTEAFF. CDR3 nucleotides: TGCAGCGTTCTACCTTCTCTACAGGGGTACACTGAAGCTTTCTTT.